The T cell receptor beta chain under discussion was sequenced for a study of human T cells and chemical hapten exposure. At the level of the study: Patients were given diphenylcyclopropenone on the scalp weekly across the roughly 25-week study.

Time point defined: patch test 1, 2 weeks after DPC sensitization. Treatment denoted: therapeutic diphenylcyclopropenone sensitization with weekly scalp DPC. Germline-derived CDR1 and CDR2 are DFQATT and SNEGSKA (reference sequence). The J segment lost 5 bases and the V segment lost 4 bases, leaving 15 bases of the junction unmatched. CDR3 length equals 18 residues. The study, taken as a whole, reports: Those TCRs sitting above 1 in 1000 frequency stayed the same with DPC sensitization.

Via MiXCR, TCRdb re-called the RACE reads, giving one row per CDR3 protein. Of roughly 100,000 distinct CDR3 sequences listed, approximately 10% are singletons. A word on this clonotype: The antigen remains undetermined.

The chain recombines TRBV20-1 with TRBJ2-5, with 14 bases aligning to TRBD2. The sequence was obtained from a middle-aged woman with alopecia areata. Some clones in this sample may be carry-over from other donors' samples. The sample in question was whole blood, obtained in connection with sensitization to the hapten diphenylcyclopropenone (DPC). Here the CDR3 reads CSANNGLAGGPAGETQYF. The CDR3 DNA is TGCAGTGCTAATAACGGACTAGCGGGGGGCCCTGCAGGGGAGACCCAGTACTTC.